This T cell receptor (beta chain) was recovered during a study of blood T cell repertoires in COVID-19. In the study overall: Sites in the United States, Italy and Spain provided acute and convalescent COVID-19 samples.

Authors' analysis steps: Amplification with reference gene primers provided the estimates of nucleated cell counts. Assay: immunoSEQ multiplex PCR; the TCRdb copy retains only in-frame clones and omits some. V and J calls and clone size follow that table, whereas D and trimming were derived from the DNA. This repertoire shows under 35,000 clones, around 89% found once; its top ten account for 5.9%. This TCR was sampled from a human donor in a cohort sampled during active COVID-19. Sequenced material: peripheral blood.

The CDR3 region has the DNA TGTGCCAGCAGTTTATCGGGGGGAGCCTTCTCCTACGAGCAGTACTTC. This translates into CASSLSGGAFSYEQYF. This chain joins TRBV28 and TRBJ2-7; 7 nucleotides match TRBD2. The J segment lost 0 bases and the V segment lost 1 base, leaving 6 bases of the junction unmatched. The CDR3 sequence is 16 residues long. Germline V CDR1 and CDR2: MDHEN, SYDVKM.